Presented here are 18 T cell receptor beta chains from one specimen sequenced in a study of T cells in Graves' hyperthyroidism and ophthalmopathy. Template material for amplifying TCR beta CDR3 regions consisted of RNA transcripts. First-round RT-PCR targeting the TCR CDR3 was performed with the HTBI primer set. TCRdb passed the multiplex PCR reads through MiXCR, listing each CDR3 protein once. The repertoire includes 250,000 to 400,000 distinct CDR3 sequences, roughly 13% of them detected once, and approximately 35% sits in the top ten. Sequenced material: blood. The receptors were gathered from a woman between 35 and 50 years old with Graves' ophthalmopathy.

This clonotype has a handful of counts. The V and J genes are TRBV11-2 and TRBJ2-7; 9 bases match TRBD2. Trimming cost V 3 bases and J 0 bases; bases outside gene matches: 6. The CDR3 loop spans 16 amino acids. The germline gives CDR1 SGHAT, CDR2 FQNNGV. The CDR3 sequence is CASSFPGLANSYEQYF. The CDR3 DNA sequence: TGTGCCAGCAGCTTTCCGGGACTAGCTAACTCCTACGAGCAGTACTTC.

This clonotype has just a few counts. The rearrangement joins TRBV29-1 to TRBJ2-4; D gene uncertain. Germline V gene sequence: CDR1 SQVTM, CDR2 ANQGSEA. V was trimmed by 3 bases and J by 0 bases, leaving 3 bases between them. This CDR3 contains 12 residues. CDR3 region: CSVEVAKNIQYF. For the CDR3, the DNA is TGCAGCGTTGAGGTAGCCAAAAACATTCAGTACTTC.

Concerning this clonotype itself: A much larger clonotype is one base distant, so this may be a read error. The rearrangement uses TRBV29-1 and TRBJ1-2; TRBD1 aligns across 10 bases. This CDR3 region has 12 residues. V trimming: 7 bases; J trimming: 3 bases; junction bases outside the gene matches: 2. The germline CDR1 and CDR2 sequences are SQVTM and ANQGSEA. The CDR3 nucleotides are TGCAGCGGTGGGACAGGGGACTATGGCTACACCTTC. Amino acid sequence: CSGGTGDYGYTF.

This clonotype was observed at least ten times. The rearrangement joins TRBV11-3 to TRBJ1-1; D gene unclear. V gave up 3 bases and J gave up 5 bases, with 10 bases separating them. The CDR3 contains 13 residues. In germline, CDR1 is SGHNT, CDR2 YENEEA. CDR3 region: CASSLDPLTEAFF. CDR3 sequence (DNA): TGTGCCAGCAGCTTGGACCCATTGACTGAAGCTTTCTTT.

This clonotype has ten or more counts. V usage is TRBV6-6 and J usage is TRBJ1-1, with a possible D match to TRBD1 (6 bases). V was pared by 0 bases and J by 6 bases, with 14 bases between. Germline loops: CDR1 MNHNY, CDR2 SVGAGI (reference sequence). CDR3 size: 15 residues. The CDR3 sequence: CASSYSRTAPSEAFF. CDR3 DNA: TGTGCCAGCAGTTACTCACGGACAGCTCCATCTGAAGCTTTCTTT.

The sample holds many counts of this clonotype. As DNA, the CDR3 is TGTGCCAGCAGTTTTGGGCTAGCGGCTAGCACAGATACGCAGTATTTT. Translation: CASSFGLAASTDTQYF. The chain couples TRBV12-3 or TRBV12-4 to TRBJ2-3; 7 bases align to TRBD2. With V trimmed by 3 bases and J by 0 bases, 6 bases remained unmatched. The CDR3 consists of 16 residues.

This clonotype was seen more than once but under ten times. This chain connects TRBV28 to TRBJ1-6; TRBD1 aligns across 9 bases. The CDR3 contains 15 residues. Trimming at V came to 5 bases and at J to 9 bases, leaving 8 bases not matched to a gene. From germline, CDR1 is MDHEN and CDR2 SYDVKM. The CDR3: CASSGGGQGFSPLHF. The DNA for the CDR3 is TGTGCCAGCAGTGGAGGGGGACAGGGATTTTCACCCCTCCACTTT. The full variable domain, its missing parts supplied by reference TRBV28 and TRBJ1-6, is DVKVTQSSRYLVKRTGEKVFLECVQDMDHENMFWYRQDPGLGLRLIYFSYDVKMKEKGDIPEGYSVSREKKERFSLILESASTNQTSMYLCASSGGGQGFSPLHFGNGTRLTVT.

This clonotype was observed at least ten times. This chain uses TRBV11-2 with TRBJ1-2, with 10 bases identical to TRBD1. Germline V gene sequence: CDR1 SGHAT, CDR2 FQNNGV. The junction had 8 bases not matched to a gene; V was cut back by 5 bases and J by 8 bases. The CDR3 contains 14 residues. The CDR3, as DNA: TGTGCCAGCAGCCCCAGGACAGGGGGTCGGGGCTACACCTTC. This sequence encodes CASSPRTGGRGYTF. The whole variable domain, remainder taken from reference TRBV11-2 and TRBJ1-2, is EAGVAQSPRYKIIEKRQSVAFWCNPISGHATLYWYQQILGQGPKLLIQFQNNGVVDDSQLPKDRFSAERLKGVDSTLKIQPAKLEDSAVYLCASSPRTGGRGYTFGSGTRLTVV.

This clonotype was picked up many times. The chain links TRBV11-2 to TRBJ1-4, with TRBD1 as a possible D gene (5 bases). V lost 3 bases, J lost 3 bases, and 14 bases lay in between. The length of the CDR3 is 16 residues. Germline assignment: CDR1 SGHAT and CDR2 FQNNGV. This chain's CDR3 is CASSLRRGTANEKLFF. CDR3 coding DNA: TGTGCCAGCAGCTTGAGGCGGGGCACTGCTAATGAAAAACTGTTTTTT. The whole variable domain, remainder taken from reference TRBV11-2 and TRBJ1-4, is EAGVAQSPRYKIIEKRQSVAFWCNPISGHATLYWYQQILGQGPKLLIQFQNNGVVDDSQLPKDRFSAERLKGVDSTLKIQPAKLEDSAVYLCASSLRRGTANEKLFFGSGTQLSVL.

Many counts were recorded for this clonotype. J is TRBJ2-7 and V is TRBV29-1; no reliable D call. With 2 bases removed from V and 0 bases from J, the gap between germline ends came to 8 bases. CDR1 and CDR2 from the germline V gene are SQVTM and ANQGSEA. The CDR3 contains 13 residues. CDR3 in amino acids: CSVELVGSYEQYF. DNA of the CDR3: TGCAGCGTTGAACTTGTAGGCTCCTACGAGCAGTACTTC.

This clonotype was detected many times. CDR3 region: CASSPQLALNTGELFF. The DNA for the CDR3 is TGTGCCAGCAGTCCCCAACTAGCCCTGAACACCGGGGAGCTGTTTTTT. The rearrangement joins TRBV27 to TRBJ2-2; D might be TRBD2 (6 bases). Trimming stripped 5 bases from V and 1 base from J, with 14 bases between. There are 16 residues in the CDR3. The germline CDR1 and CDR2 sequences are MNHEY and SMNVEV (reference sequence).

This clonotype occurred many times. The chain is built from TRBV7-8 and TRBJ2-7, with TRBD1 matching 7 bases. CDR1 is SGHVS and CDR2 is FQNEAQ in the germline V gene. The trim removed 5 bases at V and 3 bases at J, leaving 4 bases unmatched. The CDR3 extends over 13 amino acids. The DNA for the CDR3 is TGTGCCAGCAGCGGAGACAGGGTCTACGAGCAGTACTTC. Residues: CASSGDRVYEQYF.

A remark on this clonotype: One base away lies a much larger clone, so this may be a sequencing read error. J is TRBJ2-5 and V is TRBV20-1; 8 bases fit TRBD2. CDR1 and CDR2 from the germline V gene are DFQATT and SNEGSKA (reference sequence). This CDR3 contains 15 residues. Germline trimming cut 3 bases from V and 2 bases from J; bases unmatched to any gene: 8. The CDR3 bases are TGCAGTGCTAGCCCCTATCGGGAGGGGCAAGAGACCCAGTACTTC. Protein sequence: CSASPYREGQETQYF.

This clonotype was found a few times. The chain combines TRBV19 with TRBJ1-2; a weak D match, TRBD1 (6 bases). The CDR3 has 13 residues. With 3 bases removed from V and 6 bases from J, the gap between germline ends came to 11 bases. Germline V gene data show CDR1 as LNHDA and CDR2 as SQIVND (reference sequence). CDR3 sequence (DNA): TGTGCCAGTAGTATCACAGGGACGGATGGCTACACCTTC. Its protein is CASSITGTDGYTF.

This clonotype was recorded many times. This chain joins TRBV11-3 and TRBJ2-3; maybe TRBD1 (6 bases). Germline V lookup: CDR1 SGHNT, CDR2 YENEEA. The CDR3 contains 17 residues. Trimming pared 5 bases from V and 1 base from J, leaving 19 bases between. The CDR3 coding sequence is TGTGCCAGCAGCCCAGGTTTGAGACAGGAGCGCACAGATACGCAGTATTTT. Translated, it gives CASSPGLRQERTDTQYF.

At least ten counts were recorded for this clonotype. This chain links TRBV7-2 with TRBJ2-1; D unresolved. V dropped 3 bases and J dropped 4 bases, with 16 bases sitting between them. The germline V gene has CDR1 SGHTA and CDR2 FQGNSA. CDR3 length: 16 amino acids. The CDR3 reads CASSFFSGSKYNEQFF. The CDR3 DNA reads TGTGCCAGCAGCTTTTTCTCCGGCAGCAAATACAATGAGCAGTTCTTC.

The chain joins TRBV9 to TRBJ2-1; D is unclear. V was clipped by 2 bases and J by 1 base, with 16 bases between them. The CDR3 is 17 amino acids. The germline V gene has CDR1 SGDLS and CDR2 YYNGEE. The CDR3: CASSVNIWVGSYNEQFF. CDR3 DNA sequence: TGTGCCAGCAGCGTGAACATATGGGTTGGGTCCTACAATGAGCAGTTCTTC.

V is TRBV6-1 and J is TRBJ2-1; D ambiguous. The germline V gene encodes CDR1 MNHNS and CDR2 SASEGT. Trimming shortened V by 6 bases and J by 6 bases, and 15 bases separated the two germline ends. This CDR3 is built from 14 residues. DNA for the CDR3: TGTGCCAGCAGAGCCGCTGGGGTCCGCAATGAGCAGTTCTTC. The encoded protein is CASRAAGVRNEQFF.